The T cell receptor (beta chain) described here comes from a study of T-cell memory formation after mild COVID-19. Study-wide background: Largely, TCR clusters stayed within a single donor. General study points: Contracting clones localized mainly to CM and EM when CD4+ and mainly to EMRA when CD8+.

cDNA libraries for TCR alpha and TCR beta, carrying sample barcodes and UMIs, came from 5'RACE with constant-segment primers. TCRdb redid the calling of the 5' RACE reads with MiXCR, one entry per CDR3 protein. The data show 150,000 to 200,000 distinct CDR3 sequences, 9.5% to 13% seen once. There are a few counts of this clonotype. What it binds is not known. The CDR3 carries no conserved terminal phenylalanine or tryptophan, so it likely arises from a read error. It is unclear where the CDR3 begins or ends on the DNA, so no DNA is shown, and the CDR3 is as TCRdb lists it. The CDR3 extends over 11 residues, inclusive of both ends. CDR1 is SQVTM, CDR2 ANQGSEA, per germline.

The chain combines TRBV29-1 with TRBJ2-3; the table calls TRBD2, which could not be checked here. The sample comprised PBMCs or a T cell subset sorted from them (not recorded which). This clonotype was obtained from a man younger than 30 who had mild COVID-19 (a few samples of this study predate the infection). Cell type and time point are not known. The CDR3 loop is CSVDGLAGGLS.